This T cell receptor (beta chain) was profiled in a study of PD-1 blockade in classical Hodgkin lymphoma. This CDR3 spans 15 amino acids. V lost 1 base and J 2 bases, leaving 12 bases between the germline ends. CDR1 and CDR2 (germline): LGHNA, YNFKEQ. The assay was immunoSEQ multiplex PCR, and TCRdb's table has in-frame clones only and misses some. The sample shows 45,000 to 50,000 clones, 60% to 85% of them seen only once. All patients relapsed after autologous stem cell transplantation, and brentuximab vedotin exposure varied. This chain uses TRBV4-2 with TRBJ2-7, with D perhaps TRBD1 (5 bases). Sequencing used peripheral blood mononuclear cells (PBMCs), obtained before the second cycle of nivolumab. The receptor's source is a human donor with classical Hodgkin lymphoma. CDR3 DNA: TGTGCCAGCAGCCAAGGGCCCCAGGGCACCTACGAGCAGTACTTC. It yields the protein CASSQGPQGTYEQYF.